These 24 T cell receptor beta chains were all obtained from the same sample, sequenced in a study of beta chain features in type 1 diabetes (dated by TCRdb to the late 2010s). Library generation was performed with the immunoSEQ multiplex PCR assay. The entire amount of isolated RNA was reverse transcribed using the High Capacity cDNA Reverse Transcription Kit, so the sequenced TCRB transcripts were expressed ones. TCRdb took over this immuneACCESS table, retaining in-frame rearrangements with V and J assigned. Such tables are incomplete; in checked studies, under half of the missing clones stem from an unresolved V gene, and the remainder is unexplained. The sample records approximately 160,000 clones, approximately 9.1% of which are singletons. Clones ranked in the top ten supply over 2% of the sample. The sequenced material came from central memory CD4+ T cells from blood. These receptors all stem from a woman between 18 and 29 years old in good health.

This clone has only a few counts. The chain is built from TRBV5-8 and TRBJ1-2; 7 nucleotides line up with TRBD1. Looked up from germline, CDR1 is SGHTS and CDR2 is YDEGEE. The CDR3 loop spans 13 amino acids. The ends lost 4 bases at V and 4 bases at J; junction bases unmatched: 4. Here the CDR3 DNA reads TGTGCCAGCAGCAAGGGACAGAGCTATGGCTACACCTTC. Protein: CASSKGQSYGYTF.

This clone was found many times. The genes are TRBV7-2 and TRBJ1-2, with TRBD1 matching over 7 bases. The V and J ends lost 0 bases and 7 bases, in that order; junction bases with no gene match: 2. This CDR3 has 13 amino acids. CDR1 is SGHTA, CDR2 FQGNSA, per germline. DNA of the CDR3: TGTGCCAGCAGCTTAGCCCGGGACAGTGGCTACACCTTC. Residues: CASSLARDSGYTF.

The chain joins TRBV10-2 to TRBJ2-3, with D perhaps TRBD1 (6 bases). Germline values: CDR1 WSHSY, CDR2 SAAADI. The CDR3 sequence is 13 residues long. V lost 0 bases and J 8 bases, leaving 9 bases between the germline ends. CDR3: CASSESTGGTQYF. The CDR3, as DNA: TGCGCCAGCAGTGAGTCGACAGGAGGTACGCAGTATTTT.

This clone was found a few times. The junction departs from germline at one end; a sequencing error may be responsible. V is TRBV7-9 and J is TRBJ2-1, with D hard to call. CDR1 and CDR2 (germline): SEHNR, FQNEAQ (reference sequence). CDR3 size: 11 residues. In nucleotides, the CDR3 is TGTGCTAGCAGCTCAGGCGATGAGCAGTTCTTC. Protein product: CASSSGDEQFF. The full variable domain, in which reference TRBV7-9 and TRBJ2-1 provide the parts outside the CDR3, is DTGVSQNPRHKITKRGQNVTFRCDPISEHNRLYWYRQTLGQGPEFLTYFQNEAQLEKSRLLSDRFSAERPKGSFSTLEIQRTEQGDSAMYLCASSSGDEQFFGPGTRLTVL.

This clone has a handful of counts. Other DNA sequences in the sample encode the same CDR3. The chain combines TRBV27 with TRBJ1-5, with 8 bases matching TRBD1. Germline V gene lookup returns CDR1 MNHEY and CDR2 SMNVEV (reference sequence). With V trimmed by 1 base and J by 1 base, 6 bases remained unmatched. The CDR3 extends over 17 amino acids. The CDR3 is CASSLYPPGGSNQPQHF. As DNA, the CDR3 is TGTGCCAGCAGTTTATACCCGCCAGGGGGCAGCAATCAGCCCCAGCATTTT.

J is TRBJ2-1 and V is TRBV6-5; perhaps TRBD1 as D (6 bases). The CDR3 loop spans 12 amino acids. Germline values: CDR1 MNHEY, CDR2 SVGAGI. Trimming took 7 bases from V and 8 from J, leaving 12 bases between them. CDR3 sequence reads: CASIGRGDEQFF. CDR3 nucleotides: TGTGCCAGCATAGGCAGGGGAGATGAGCAGTTCTTC.

This chain connects TRBV5-6 to TRBJ1-5, with TRBD1 matching 8 bases. Germline assignment: CDR1 SGHDT and CDR2 YYEEEE. The V segment lost 4 bases and the J segment 7 bases; nucleotides outside the gene matches: 7. This CDR3 has 14 amino acids. The CDR3 DNA follows: TGTGCCAGCAGCCCCTGGACAGGGCAACAGCCCCAGCATTTT. It translates to CASSPWTGQQPQHF. Full variable domain (rest looked up from reference TRBV5-6 and TRBJ1-5): DAGVTQSPTHLIKTRGQQVTLRCSPKSGHDTVSWYQQALGQGPQFIFQYYEEEERQRGNFPDRFSGHQFPNYSSELNVNALLLGDSALYLCASSPWTGQQPQHFGDGTRLSIL.

A word on this clone: The same CDR3 also results from other DNA sequences found in this sample. V gene TRBV11-2 combines with J gene TRBJ2-7; maybe TRBD1 (6 bases). This CDR3 region has 11 residues. Trimming cost V 5 bases and J 12 bases, with 14 bases left between them. The germline CDR1 and CDR2 sequences are SGHAT and FQNNGV. The DNA for the CDR3 is TGTGCCAGCAGCCTAGGTACAGGGCCGTACTTC. Translating gives CASSLGTGPYF.

The V gene is TRBV9, the J gene TRBJ2-1; possibly TRBD2 for D (6 bases). The CDR3 totals 15 residues. V lost 0 bases and J 7 bases, leaving 14 bases between the germline ends. In germline, CDR1 is SGDLS, CDR2 YYNGEE. The DNA of the CDR3 is TGTGCCAGCAGCGTAGGGGAGGCTCGTAGAAATGAGCAGTTCTTC. It specifies CASSVGEARRNEQFF.

At least ten counts were recorded for this clone. The chain employs TRBV6-5 and TRBJ1-1; TRBD1 matches 7 bases. CDR3 length: 15 amino acids. J lost 1 base, V lost 2 bases, and 4 bases had no gene match. The V gene's germline CDR1 is MNHEY and CDR2 SVGAGI. The CDR3 protein is CASSYGTVENTEAFF. CDR3 bases: TGTGCCAGCAGTTACGGGACAGTTGAGAACACTGAAGCTTTCTTT.

There are a few counts of this clone. The J gene is TRBJ2-3, the V gene TRBV4-1; D perhaps matches TRBD1 (6 bases). The CDR3 spans 16 residues. In germline, CDR1 is MGHRA, CDR2 YSYEKL. Deletions cut 0 bases from V and 1 base from J, with 11 bases between. CDR3 coding DNA: TGCGCCAGCAGCCAAGAGGGGGCTTATGGCACAGATACGCAGTATTTT. Residues: CASSQEGAYGTDTQYF.

This clone was observed a handful of times. The rearrangement uses TRBV30 and TRBJ2-1; D gene ambiguous. V lost 3 bases to trimming and J lost 6 bases, with 6 bases between them. CDR1 GTSNPN and CDR2 SVGIG come from the germline V gene (reference sequence). This CDR3 spans 11 amino acids. In DNA form, the CDR3 reads TGTGCCTGGAGCCTTAGCAATGAGCAGTTCTTC. Its protein is CAWSLSNEQFF.

This clone has at least ten counts. This chain joins TRBV15 and TRBJ2-6; D is perhaps TRBD2 (5 bases). V was shortened by 0 bases and J by 0 bases, with 18 bases between the two germline ends. This CDR3 region has 20 residues. Germline CDR1 is LNHNV and CDR2 is YYDKDF (reference sequence). The CDR3 region has the DNA TGTGCCACCAGCAGAGATTCTCCCCGGGGTTACCCCTCTGGGGCCAACGTCCTGACTTTC. Translation: CATSRDSPRGYPSGANVLTF.

Turning to this clone: This sample also contains other DNA sequences that code for the same CDR3. This chain uses TRBV5-1 with TRBJ2-5; possibly TRBD2 for D (5 bases). Germline V gene lookup returns CDR1 SGHRS and CDR2 YFSETQ. The CDR3 extends over 15 amino acids. V lost 0 bases, J lost 2 bases, and 11 bases lay in between. The CDR3 DNA reads TGCGCCAGCAGCTTGGGCAGGACGGGGCAAGAGACCCAGTACTTC. It is translated as CASSLGRTGQETQYF.

V is TRBV4-1 and J is TRBJ2-1; maybe TRBD1 (5 bases). Trimming pared 1 base from V and 12 bases from J, leaving 19 bases between. The CDR3 spans 15 residues. Germline V gene sequence: CDR1 MGHRA, CDR2 YSYEKL. The DNA of the CDR3 is TGCGCCAGCAGCCAAGGGGCCACAGGCCTTATGGCGCAGTTCTTC. Its translation: CASSQGATGLMAQFF.

This chain links TRBV5-1 with TRBJ2-5; TRBD1 matches at 9 bases. The CDR3 runs to 16 residues. J was trimmed by 3 bases and V by 2 bases; bases with no gene match: 8. CDR1 and CDR2 (germline): SGHRS, YFSETQ. CDR3 bases: TGCGCCAGCAGCTTAGGATCGACAGGGGGAGAAGAGACCCAGTACTTC. The encoded protein is CASSLGSTGGEETQYF.

This chain joins TRBV5-1 and TRBJ2-3; 8 bases match TRBD1. The germline CDR1 and CDR2 sequences are SGHRS and YFSETQ. This CDR3 is 15 amino acids long. V shed 0 bases, J shed 5 bases, and the junction held 5 bases outside the gene matches. CDR3 sequence: CASSLEDRVGDTQYF. The CDR3 DNA is TGCGCCAGCAGCTTGGAGGACAGGGTGGGAGATACGCAGTATTTT. Full variable domain (rest looked up from reference TRBV5-1 and TRBJ2-3): KAGVTQTPRYLIKTRGQQVTLSCSPISGHRSVSWYQQTPGQGLQFLFEYFSETQRNKGNFPGRFSGRQFSNSRSEMNVSTLELGDSALYLCASSLEDRVGDTQYFGPGTRLTVL.

In its sample, this clone was seen a few times. The chain joins TRBV9 to TRBJ2-7; the D gene is possibly TRBD2 (6 bases). The CDR3 extends over 16 amino acids. V lost 3 bases and J lost 0, with 16 bases in between. CDR1 SGDLS and CDR2 YYNGEE come from the germline V gene. The CDR3 sequence: CASSAQPGLGSYEQYF. In nucleotides, the CDR3 is TGTGCCAGCAGCGCTCAGCCGGGACTCGGCTCCTACGAGCAGTACTTC.

The V gene is TRBV5-1, the J gene TRBJ2-6; 12 positions agree with TRBD1. V shed 4 bases and J 3 bases; nucleotides not matched to a gene: 5. The CDR3 totals 17 residues. Germline V gives CDR1 SGHRS, CDR2 YFSETQ. Here the CDR3 DNA reads TGCGCCAGCAGCCCGGGACAGGGGGCATATGGGGCCAACGTCCTGACTTTC. It codes for CASSPGQGAYGANVLTF.

The J gene is TRBJ1-1, the V gene TRBV27; the match to TRBD1 covers 9 bases. Unmatched junction bases numbered 6, after V lost 4 bases and J lost 0 bases. The CDR3 length is 16 residues. Per germline, CDR1 MNHEY and CDR2 SMNVEV (reference sequence). This CDR3 reads CASSSEWDRVNTEAFF. The CDR3 region has the DNA TGTGCCAGCAGTTCAGAATGGGACAGGGTGAACACTGAAGCTTTCTTT.

This clone was counted a few times. The rearrangement links TRBV4-1 to TRBJ2-1; TRBD2 matches at 10 bases. The CDR3 length is 17 residues. Trimming at V came to 3 bases and at J to 3 bases, leaving 8 bases not matched to a gene. Germline CDR1 and CDR2: MGHRA and YSYEKL. The DNA of the CDR3 is TGCGCCAGCAGCCATCCCCGGAGGACTAGCGGCTACAATGAGCAGTTCTTC. Translated, it gives CASSHPRRTSGYNEQFF.

The V and J genes are TRBV19 and TRBJ2-5, with D perhaps matching TRBD1 (5 bases). The germline V and J ends were trimmed by 6 bases and 4 bases, with 12 bases remaining between them. CDR3 length: 13 residues. The germline CDR1 and CDR2 sequences are LNHDA and SQIVND (reference sequence). The CDR3 loop is CASSPTRVETQYF. The CDR3, as DNA: TGTGCCAGTAGCCCCACCAGGGTAGAGACCCAGTACTTC.

This clone has more than one count but fewer than ten. The V call is TRBV9, the J call TRBJ2-3; 11 bases line up with TRBD1. The CDR3 has 17 amino acids. V lost 3 bases, J lost 4 bases, and 10 bases stayed unmatched. Germline V gives CDR1 SGDLS, CDR2 YYNGEE. The CDR3 reads CASSEDIRDRGADTQYF. In DNA, the CDR3 is TGTGCCAGCAGCGAGGATATCCGGGACAGGGGGGCAGATACGCAGTATTTT. Drawing the rest from reference TRBV9 and TRBJ2-3, the complete variable domain is DSGVTQTPKHLITATGQRVTLRCSPRSGDLSVYWYQQSLDQGLQFLIQYYNGEERAKGNILERFSAQQFPDLHSELNLSSLELGDSALYFCASSEDIRDRGADTQYFGPGTRLTVL.

This clone turned up a few times. J is TRBJ2-3 and V is TRBV2; TRBD1 aligns across 8 bases. V lost 5 bases to trimming and J lost 6 bases; unmatched junction nucleotides: 10. Germline-derived CDR1 and CDR2 are SNHLY and FYNNEI. The CDR3 has 15 amino acids. In DNA form, the CDR3 reads TGTGCCAGCAGTCCCGACAGGGGTGGAAGGGATACGCAGTATTTT. This encodes CASSPDRGGRDTQYF.